This T cell receptor (beta chain) emerged from a study of blood T cell repertoires in COVID-19. This clone was detected only a few times. The CDR3 is made up of 15 amino acids. Per germline, CDR1 KGHSH and CDR2 LQKENI. Unmatched junction bases numbered 2, after V lost 3 bases and J lost 0 bases. Assay used: immunoSEQ multiplex PCR; TCRdb lists only in-frame clones, some missing. The sample shows tens of thousands of clones, 85% to 90% of them seen only once. The TCR sequence derives from an elderly woman in a cohort sampled during active or convalescent COVID-19. The genes are TRBV18 and TRBJ1-3, with 7 bases identical to TRBD1. The sequencing input was peripheral blood. CDR3 residues: CASSPGQTSGNTIYF. In DNA, the CDR3 is TGTGCCAGCTCACCGGGACAGACCTCTGGAAACACCATATATTTT.